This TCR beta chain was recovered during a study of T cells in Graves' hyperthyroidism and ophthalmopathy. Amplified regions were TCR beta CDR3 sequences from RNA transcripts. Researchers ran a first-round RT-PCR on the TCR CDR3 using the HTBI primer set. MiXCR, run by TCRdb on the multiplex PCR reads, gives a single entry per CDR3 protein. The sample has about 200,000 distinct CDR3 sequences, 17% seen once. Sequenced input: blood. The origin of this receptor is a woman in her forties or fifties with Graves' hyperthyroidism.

Here the CDR3 reads CASSLQGRGPYNEQFF. The CDR3 bases are TGCGCCAGCAGCTTGCAGGGCAGGGGTCCCTACAATGAGCAGTTCTTC. The chain has TRBV5-1 and TRBJ2-1; perhaps TRBD1 as D (6 bases). The germline V and J ends were trimmed by 1 base and 2 bases, with 13 bases remaining between them. CDR1 is SGHRS, CDR2 YFSETQ, per germline. The CDR3 has 16 amino acids.